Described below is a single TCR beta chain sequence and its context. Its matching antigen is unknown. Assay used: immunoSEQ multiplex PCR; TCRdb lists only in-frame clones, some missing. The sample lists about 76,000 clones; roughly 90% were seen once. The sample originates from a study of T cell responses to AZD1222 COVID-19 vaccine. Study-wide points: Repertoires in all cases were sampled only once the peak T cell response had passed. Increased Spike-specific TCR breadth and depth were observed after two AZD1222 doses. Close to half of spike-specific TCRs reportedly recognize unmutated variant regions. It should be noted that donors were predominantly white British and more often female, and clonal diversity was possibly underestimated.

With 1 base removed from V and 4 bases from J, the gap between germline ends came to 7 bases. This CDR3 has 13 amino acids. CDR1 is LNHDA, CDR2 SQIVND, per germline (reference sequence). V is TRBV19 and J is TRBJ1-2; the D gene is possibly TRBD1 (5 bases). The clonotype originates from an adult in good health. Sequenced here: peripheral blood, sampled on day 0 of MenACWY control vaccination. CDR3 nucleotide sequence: TGTGCCAGTAGTATAGTGACAGCCTATGGCTACACCTTC. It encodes CASSIVTAYGYTF.